This record concerns one T cell receptor beta chain sequence. Its antigen is not known. Punch biopsies of lesional scalp, plus peripheral blood, were taken from alopecia areata patients. The sample comes from a study of CD8+ T cells in alopecia areata. Study-level background: Treated patients were given 5 to 10 mg oral tofacitinib twice daily. Study conclusions and caveats: Researchers report lesional scalp, most notably alopecia totalis/universalis, outstripped normal scalp in clonality. Among the cells sequenced in scalp samples are also the resident alphabeta T cells of normal skin.

Germline V gene lookup returns CDR1 MNHNY and CDR2 SVGAGI (reference sequence). CDR3 length: 16 amino acids. The V and J ends lost 6 bases and 2 bases, in that order; junction bases with no gene match: 10. cDNA prepared by RNA extraction and subsequent reverse transcription served as the template for sequencing. The data were produced by immunoSEQ multiplex PCR, yet TCRdb's version contains in-frame clones alone and is incomplete. The top ten clones hold approximately 1% of a sample with about 140,000 clones, about 51% of them seen once. The sequenced sample was CD4+ T cells sorted from blood, obtained at week 0. The TCR originated in a human donor with alopecia areata. The gene calls are TRBV6-6 and TRBJ2-1; 7 bases are shared with TRBD2. CDR3: CASRDGAGVPYNEQFF. CDR3 coding DNA: TGTGCCAGCAGGGATGGGGCGGGAGTTCCCTACAATGAGCAGTTCTTC.